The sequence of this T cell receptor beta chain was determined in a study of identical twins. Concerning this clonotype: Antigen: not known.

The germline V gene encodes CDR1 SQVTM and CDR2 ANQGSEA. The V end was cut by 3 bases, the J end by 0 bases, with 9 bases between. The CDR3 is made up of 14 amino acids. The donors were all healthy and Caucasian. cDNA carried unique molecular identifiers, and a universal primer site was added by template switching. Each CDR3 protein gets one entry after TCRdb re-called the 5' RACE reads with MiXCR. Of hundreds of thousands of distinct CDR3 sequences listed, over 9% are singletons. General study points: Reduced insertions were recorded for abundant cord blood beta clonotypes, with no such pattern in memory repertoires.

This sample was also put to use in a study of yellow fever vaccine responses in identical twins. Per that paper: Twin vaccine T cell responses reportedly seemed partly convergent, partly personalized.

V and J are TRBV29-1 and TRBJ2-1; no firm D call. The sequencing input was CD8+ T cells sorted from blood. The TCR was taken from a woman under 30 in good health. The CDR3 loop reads CSVDSGFSYNEQFF. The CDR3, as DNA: TGCAGCGTTGATTCAGGTTTCTCCTACAATGAGCAGTTCTTC.